This T cell receptor beta chain was sequenced in a study of T-cell memory formation after mild COVID-19 (TCRdb year 2021). For context, the study as a whole: TCR sequence clusters from the two donors were largely donor specific. The cohort was made up of two young adult volunteers, one female and one male, who were previously healthy. Longitudinal TCRalpha and TCRbeta repertoire sequencing tracked T-cell clones expanding and contracting after mild COVID-19 in two donors. The paper as a whole reports these results and caveats: Clones contracting from day 15 to 85 had balanced CD4/CD8 phenotypes, while a second wave expanding from day 15 to 37 was biased towards CD4+. Some responding clones were detected in pre-infection memory, suggesting pre-existing cross-reactive memory T cells joined the SARS-CoV-2 response. Contracting CD4+ clones turned up mainly in the CM and EM memory subsets, whereas EMRA was where CD8+ clones were enriched. The second-wave clones that peaked on day 37 were not confirmed to be SARS-CoV-2 specific. The study included only a couple of mild cases, and larger cohorts that include severe cases with pre-infection samples were judged to be necessary.

Ficoll-Paque density gradient centrifugation was used to isolate PBMCs. The run used an Illumina NovaSeq 6000. TCRalpha and TCRbeta cDNA libraries were constructed by 5'RACE with constant-segment primers, with sample barcodes and unique molecular identifiers being introduced. RNA was extracted from every sample with Trizol reagent. Amplification of the libraries took two PCR steps, and the second step added a second sample barcode plus Illumina TruSeq adapters. Sequencing of libraries was performed on an Illumina NovaSeq with 2 x 150 bp paired-end reads. Per the authors' processing: With migec v1.2.7, reads were demultiplexed and then collapsed into UMI-guided consensus sequences. Using mixcr v2.1.11, the UMI consensuses were aligned to TRA and TRB V and J templates and assembled into clonotypes. A clonotype was counted as expanded or contracted only when both edgeR and NoisET called the clonotype significant, with the noise models trained on biological replicates. edgeR calls used a false discovery rate-adjusted p below 0.01 and a log2 fold-change threshold of 1. PCA with hierarchical clustering of max-normalized trajectories of the 1000 most abundant clonotypes was used as exploratory dynamics analysis. Separately sequenced CD4+ and CD8+ repertoires were used to assign the CD4 or CD8 phenotype of responding clones. TCRdb passed the public sequencing reads through fastp at Q25 and MiXCR, retaining productive beta sequences. For every CDR3 protein sequence, its rows merge into one entry that carries the most common genes and DNA. The V and J calls shown here were made by TCRdb, not taken from the authors' results. This sample comprises 350,000 to 450,000 distinct CDR3 sequences, 15% to 25% of them detected only once. The top ten constitute 7.5% to 9.5% of the sample.

CDR3 length: 15 amino acids, cysteine to phenylalanine. Kept here is only the CDR3 DNA, which spans 45 bases and is read in frame from base 1. Via the germline V gene (reference sequence), CDR1 is MNHEY and CDR2 SMNVEV. Germline trimming: 7 bases from V, 4 bases from J; junction bases outside gene matches: 9. Comments on this clonotype: This receptor's antigen is unknown. Qualities for individual bases were not recorded, and no much larger clone is one base off.

Sequencing input: PBMCs or a T cell subset sorted from them (not recorded which). This clonotype was obtained from an adult woman who had mild COVID-19 (a few samples of this study predate the infection). The sample titles of this study are shuffled in the database, so cell type and time point are left out; the donor was told from shared clones. The V gene is TRBV27 and the J gene is TRBJ2-3; 9 middle bases align to TRBD1. In nucleotide form, the sequence is TGTGCCAGCACCCCAGGGACAGGGAGGCCAGATACGCAGTATTTT. It translates to CASTPGTGRPDTQYF.